The 28 T cell receptor beta chains in this list originate from one sample, sequenced in a study of shared clonotypes between healthy human individuals. The protocol was immunoSEQ multiplex PCR, while the TCRdb copy is restricted to in-frame clones and leaves out a portion. The sample includes roughly 720,000 clones, about nine tenths of them seen just once. Sequencing used memory CD8+ T cells from PBMCs. Subset of the sample: CD45RO+ cells pooled with CCR7-negative TemRA cells. The receptors derive from a man aged 18 to 30 in good health. Some clones in this sample may be carry-over from other donors' samples.

The chain is built from TRBV7-8 and TRBJ2-7; 8 bases fit TRBD1. CDR1 is SGHVS, CDR2 FQNEAQ, per germline. J lost 4 bases, V lost 5 bases, and 7 bases had no gene match. CDR3 length: 14 residues. The CDR3 DNA follows: TGTGCCAGCAGCCAGACAGGGGTGGTTTACGAGCAGTACTTC. Amino acid sequence: CASSQTGVVYEQYF.

The J gene is TRBJ1-4, the V gene TRBV27; no clear D. Germline-derived CDR1 and CDR2 are MNHEY and SMNVEV (reference sequence). The length of the CDR3 is 13 residues. The V end lost 6 bases, the J end lost 7 bases, and 12 bases lay between the germline ends. The CDR3 reads CASRPLRGEKLFF. As DNA, the CDR3 is TGTGCCAGCAGGCCCCTGAGAGGTGAAAAACTGTTTTTT.

The chain joins TRBV4-1 to TRBJ1-2; D may be TRBD1 (5 bases). Trimming took off 6 bases at V and 4 bases at J, with 15 bases between the two ends. Germline values: CDR1 MGHRA, CDR2 YSYEKL. This CDR3 region has 14 residues. CDR3 nucleotides: TGCGCCAGCAGAAAAGTGGGGGAGGTCTATGGCTACACCTTC. This codes for CASRKVGEVYGYTF.

This clone was found a few times. The chain couples TRBV4-3 to TRBJ2-7; 9 nucleotides agree with TRBD2. Germline V gene data show CDR1 as LGHNA and CDR2 as YSLEER. V was pared by 3 bases and J by 3 bases, with 6 bases of the junction left unmatched. The CDR3 is made up of 15 amino acids. CDR3 region: CASSQRLAESYEQYF. CDR3 in DNA: TGCGCCAGCAGCCAGAGACTAGCGGAAAGCTACGAGCAGTACTTC.

This clone was recorded once. The V and J genes are TRBV7-9 and TRBJ2-5; no firm D call. Deletions cut 3 bases from V and 9 bases from J, with 20 bases between. CDR3 length: 15 residues. Looked up from germline, CDR1 is SEHNR and CDR2 is FQNEAQ (reference sequence). Written as DNA, the CDR3 is TGTGCCAGCAGCTTGGAGATAGGGCCGATTGGGGCCCAGTACTTC. Translation gives CASSLEIGPIGAQYF. Together with reference TRBV7-9 and TRBJ2-5, the CDR3 gives the full variable domain: DTGVSQNPRHKITKRGQNVTFRCDPISEHNRLYWYRQTLGQGPEFLTYFQNEAQLEKSRLLSDRFSAERPKGSFSTLEIQRTEQGDSAMYLCASSLEIGPIGAQYFGPGTRLLVL.

In this sample, this clone turned up once. The genes are TRBV11-2 and TRBJ1-1; D not certain. CDR3 length: 17 residues. The germline V gene has CDR1 SGHAT and CDR2 FQNNGV. V was shortened by 3 bases and J by 1 base, with 18 bases between the two germline ends. The CDR3 region has the DNA TGTGCCAGCAGCTTCCCCTTGGTGGGCAAACAGAACACTGAAGCTTTCTTT. Translation: CASSFPLVGKQNTEAFF.

The chain employs TRBV27 and TRBJ1-1, with D unresolved. This CDR3 has 15 amino acids. The ends were cut back, 2 bases at V and 1 base at J, with 11 bases in the middle. Germline CDR1 reads MNHEY; CDR2 reads SMNVEV (reference sequence). The CDR3 DNA reads TGTGCCAGCAGTTTAAGTCAGCTAGGGAACACTGAAGCTTTCTTT. Protein product: CASSLSQLGNTEAFF.

The gene calls are TRBV9 and TRBJ2-7; D is undetermined. CDR3 size: 13 residues. Germline V CDR1 and CDR2: SGDLS, YYNGEE. V was cut by 3 bases and J by 4 bases, with 11 bases left in between. The CDR3 bases are TGTGCCAGCAGCGCCAAAGGTGGTTACGAGCAGTACTTC. Residues: CASSAKGGYEQYF.

This clone appeared a few times. This sample includes further DNA sequences coding for the same CDR3. This chain uses TRBV19 with TRBJ2-2, with D hard to call. CDR3 length: 11 amino acids. Trimming pared 6 bases from V and 2 bases from J, leaving 1 base between. CDR1 LNHDA and CDR2 SQIVND come from the germline V gene (reference sequence). In DNA form, the CDR3 reads TGTGCCAGTAGAAACACCGGGGAGCTGTTTTTT. Residues: CASRNTGELFF.

The V gene is TRBV9, the J gene TRBJ2-1; TRBD2 matches 9 bases. The CDR3 length is 15 residues. J gave up 4 bases and V 3 bases, and 5 bases lay outside the gene matches. Germline lookup yields CDR1 SGDLS and CDR2 YYNGEE. For the CDR3, the DNA is TGTGCCAGCAGCGGAGGCGGGAGGGCTTACAATGAGCAGTTCTTC. Its protein product is CASSGGGRAYNEQFF.

This chain connects TRBV27 to TRBJ2-3, with 8 bases identical to TRBD1. The CDR3 length is 13 residues. The germline gives CDR1 MNHEY, CDR2 SMNVEV (reference sequence). Germline trimming cut 7 bases from V and 6 bases from J; bases unmatched to any gene: 6. The CDR3 DNA sequence: TGTGCCAGCACCTCCAGGGGGCTTGATACGCAGTATTTT. As protein: CASTSRGLDTQYF.

The rearrangement links TRBV27 to TRBJ1-1, with D uncertain. CDR1 is MNHEY, CDR2 SMNVEV, per germline (reference sequence). Between the trimmed V and J ends, which lost 7 bases and 0 bases, there was a span of 15 bases. The CDR3 runs 15 residues. Here the CDR3 reads CASTLKDGLNTEAFF. The CDR3 coding sequence is TGTGCCAGCACCCTCAAGGACGGGTTGAACACTGAAGCTTTCTTT.

The V and J genes are TRBV28 and TRBJ1-4; D is perhaps TRBD1 (6 bases). Germline values: CDR1 MDHEN, CDR2 SYDVKM. Trimming stripped 1 base from V and 8 bases from J, with 20 bases between. The CDR3 covers 17 residues. As DNA, the CDR3 is TGTGCCAGCAGTTTATTAGGGGGGGGCACCTTCTGGGAAAAACTGTTTTTT. Translation gives CASSLLGGGTFWEKLFF.

The chain couples TRBV5-1 to TRBJ1-4, with a possible D match to TRBD1 (5 bases). The CDR3 loop spans 13 amino acids. Per the germline V gene, CDR1 is SGHRS and CDR2 is YFSETQ. Deletions cut 0 bases from V and 7 bases from J, with 7 bases between. This CDR3 is CASSLEGVEKLFF. The CDR3 DNA reads as TGCGCCAGCAGCTTGGAAGGGGTTGAAAAACTGTTTTTT.

The chain uses TRBV4-1 and TRBJ1-1, with 9 bases lining up with TRBD1. With 2 bases clipped from V and 6 bases from J, the junction kept 4 bases outside the gene matches. Germline lookup yields CDR1 MGHRA and CDR2 YSYEKL. CDR3 length equals 14 residues. CDR3 nucleotides: TGCGCCAGCAGCCAAACAGGGGGCGGAGCTGAAGCTTTCTTT. Amino acids: CASSQTGGGAEAFF.

This clone was observed a single time. The chain carries TRBV10-3 and TRBJ2-3, with 10 nucleotides matching TRBD2. Looked up from germline, CDR1 is ENHRY and CDR2 is SYGVKD. This CDR3 spans 17 amino acids. After removal of 0 bases from V and 7 bases from J, the junction contained 10 bases not matched to a gene. CDR3 nucleotide sequence: TGTGCCATCAGTGAGTCCCGGGCTAGCGGGAGCCAACATACGCAGTATTTT. Its protein is CAISESRASGSQHTQYF.

This clone was picked up a small number of times. The rearrangement links TRBV29-1 to TRBJ1-1; D not resolved. Germline V gene lookup returns CDR1 SQVTM and CDR2 ANQGSEA. The CDR3 spans 11 residues. The V gene lost 6 bases and the J gene lost 0 bases, with 5 bases spanning the gap. This CDR3 reads CSVWVNTEAFF. In DNA, the CDR3 is TGCAGCGTCTGGGTGAACACTGAAGCTTTCTTT. Drawing the rest from reference TRBV29-1 and TRBJ1-1, the complete variable domain is SAVISQKPSRDICQRGTSLTIQCQVDSQVTMMFWYRQQPGQSLTLIATANQGSEATYESGFVIDKFPISRPNLTFSTLTVSNMSPEDSSIYLCSVWVNTEAFFGQGTRLTVV.

CDR3 DNA: TGTGCCAGCAGCCCTGAGCAGGGTCTCTACAATGAGCAGTTCTTC. Encoded protein: CASSPEQGLYNEQFF. The chain has TRBV5-4 and TRBJ2-1; D might be TRBD1 (5 bases). The germline V and J ends were trimmed by 4 bases and 3 bases, with 14 bases remaining between them. The CDR3 spans 15 residues. Germline loops: CDR1 SGHNT, CDR2 YYREEE (reference sequence).

The chain is built from TRBV6-9 and TRBJ2-5, with TRBD2 matching 12 bases. The CDR3 covers 18 residues. In germline, CDR1 is MNHGY, CDR2 SVAAGI. V was clipped by 3 bases and J by 3 bases; unmatched bases: 11. The CDR3 region has the DNA TGTGCCAGCAGTTACCCCACGACTAGCGGGAGATTCGAAGAGACCCAGTACTTC. Its protein is CASSYPTTSGRFEETQYF.

The V call is TRBV7-9, the J call TRBJ2-3, with TRBD2 identical over 11 bases. This CDR3 is built from 18 residues. In germline, CDR1 is SEHNR, CDR2 FQNEAQ (reference sequence). The trim removed 5 bases at V and 0 bases at J, leaving 10 bases unmatched. CDR3: CASSGRLAGLYSTDTQYF. DNA of the CDR3: TGTGCCAGCAGCGGAAGACTAGCGGGACTTTATAGCACAGATACGCAGTATTTT.

Only a few counts were recorded for this clone. The chain is built from TRBV2 and TRBJ2-5; perhaps TRBD1 as D (7 bases). The CDR3 spans 19 residues. V lost 5 bases, J lost 2 bases, and 27 bases lay in between. CDR1 is SNHLY, CDR2 FYNNEI, per germline. The CDR3 region is CASSPKRTGLGGAQETQYF. The CDR3 DNA follows: TGTGCCAGCAGTCCTAAAAGGACAGGTTTGGGGGGAGCTCAAGAGACCCAGTACTTC.

This chain links TRBV6-6 with TRBJ2-5, with 7 bases aligning to TRBD1. Unmatched junction bases numbered 3, after V lost 5 bases and J lost 0 bases. The V gene's germline CDR1 is MNHNY and CDR2 SVGAGI (reference sequence). The CDR3 contains 14 residues. This CDR3 reads CASSRTGYQETQYF. The CDR3, as DNA: TGTGCCAGCAGTCGGACAGGCTACCAAGAGACCCAGTACTTC.

The chain uses TRBV5-1 and TRBJ2-2, with 7 bases that match TRBD2. CDR1 is SGHRS and CDR2 is YFSETQ in the germline V gene. V dropped 4 bases and J dropped 4; count of bases not matched to a gene: 13. The CDR3 sequence is 17 residues long. The CDR3 DNA follows: TGCGCCAGCAGCCCACCCCTCGCGGGAGTTCGCACCGGGGAGCTGTTTTTT. Translating gives CASSPPLAGVRTGELFF.

The DNA for the CDR3 is TGTGCCAGCAGCACAACCGGGGACAGGCCCTTTTCGGAGCAGTACTTC. It is translated as CASSTTGDRPFSEQYF. This chain connects TRBV7-8 to TRBJ2-7; 8 nucleotides align to TRBD1. CDR1 and CDR2 from the germline V gene are SGHVS and FQNEAQ. This CDR3 spans 16 amino acids. V shed 5 bases and J 7 bases; nucleotides not matched to a gene: 16.

This clone has a single count. With a much larger clone just one base away, this may be a read error. Other DNA sequences of this sample code for an identical CDR3. The chain uses TRBV27 and TRBJ1-2; D possibly corresponds to TRBD1 (6 bases). Trimming took off 5 bases at V and 4 bases at J, with 14 bases between the two ends. This CDR3 is 14 amino acids long. Germline V gene sequence: CDR1 MNHEY, CDR2 SMNVEV (reference sequence). In DNA, the CDR3 is TGTGCCAGCAGTCCGCTAGGACAGCTCTATGGCTACACCTTC. It specifies CASSPLGQLYGYTF.

The chain links TRBV28 to TRBJ1-2; tentatively, D is TRBD1 (5 bases). Trimming removed 5 bases at V and 7 bases at J, with 14 bases between. The CDR3 consists of 13 residues. Germline CDR1 is MDHEN and CDR2 is SYDVKM. For the CDR3, the DNA is TGTGCCAGCAGTCTCCCATCCGGGGGTGGCTACACCTTC. Protein product: CASSLPSGGGYTF.

The rearrangement uses TRBV11-2 and TRBJ2-7; 7 bases match TRBD2. CDR3 length: 13 amino acids. J was trimmed by 4 bases and V by 4 bases; bases with no gene match: 4. CDR1 SGHAT and CDR2 FQNNGV come from the germline V gene. As DNA, the CDR3 is TGTGCCAGCAGCTCGCAGGGAGGGTACGAGCAGTACTTC. Amino acid sequence: CASSSQGGYEQYF.

The chain is built from TRBV5-4 and TRBJ2-5; no reliable D call. CDR3 size: 15 residues. Germline CDR1 and CDR2: SGHNT and YYREEE (reference sequence). Trimming shortened V by 0 bases and J by 5 bases, and 14 bases separated the two germline ends. The CDR3 sequence is CASSLAPELTETQYF. The CDR3 DNA follows: TGTGCCAGCAGCTTGGCCCCCGAGCTTACGGAGACCCAGTACTTC.